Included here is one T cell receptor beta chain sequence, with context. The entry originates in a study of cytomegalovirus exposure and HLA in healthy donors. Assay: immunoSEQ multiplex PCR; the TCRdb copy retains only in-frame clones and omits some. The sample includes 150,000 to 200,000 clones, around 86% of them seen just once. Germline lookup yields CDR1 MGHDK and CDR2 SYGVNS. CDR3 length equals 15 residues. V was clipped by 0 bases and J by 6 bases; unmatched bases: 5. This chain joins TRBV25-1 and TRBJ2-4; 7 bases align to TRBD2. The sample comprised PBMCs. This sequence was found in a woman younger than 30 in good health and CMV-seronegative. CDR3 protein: CASSEYGGGVNIQYF. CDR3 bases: TGTGCCAGCAGTGAATACGGGGGAGGGGTAAACATTCAGTACTTC.